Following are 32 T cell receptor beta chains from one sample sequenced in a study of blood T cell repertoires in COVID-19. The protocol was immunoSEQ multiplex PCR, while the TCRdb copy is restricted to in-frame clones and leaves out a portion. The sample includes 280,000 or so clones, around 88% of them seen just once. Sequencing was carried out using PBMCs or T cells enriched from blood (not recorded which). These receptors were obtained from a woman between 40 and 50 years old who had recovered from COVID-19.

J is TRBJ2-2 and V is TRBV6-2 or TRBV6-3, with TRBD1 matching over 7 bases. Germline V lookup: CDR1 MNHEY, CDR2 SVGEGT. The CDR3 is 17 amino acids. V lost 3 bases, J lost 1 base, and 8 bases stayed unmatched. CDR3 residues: CASSYEQGFRNTGELFF. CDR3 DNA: TGTGCCAGCAGTTATGAACAGGGGTTTAGGAACACCGGGGAGCTGTTTTTT.

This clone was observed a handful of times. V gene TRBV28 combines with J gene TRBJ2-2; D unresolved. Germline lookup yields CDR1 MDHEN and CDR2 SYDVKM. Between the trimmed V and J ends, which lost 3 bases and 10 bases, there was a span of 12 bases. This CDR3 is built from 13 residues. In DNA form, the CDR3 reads TGTGCCAGCAGTTTGCGCGGCGGCGTGGAGCTGTTTTTT. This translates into CASSLRGGVELFF.

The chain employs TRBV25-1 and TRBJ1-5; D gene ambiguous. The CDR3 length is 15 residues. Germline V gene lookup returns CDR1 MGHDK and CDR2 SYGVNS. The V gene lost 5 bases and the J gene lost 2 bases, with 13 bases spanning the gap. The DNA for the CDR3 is TGTGCCAGCAGTCTGGGCGTGTGGGGCAATCAGCCCCAGCATTTT. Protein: CASSLGVWGNQPQHF.

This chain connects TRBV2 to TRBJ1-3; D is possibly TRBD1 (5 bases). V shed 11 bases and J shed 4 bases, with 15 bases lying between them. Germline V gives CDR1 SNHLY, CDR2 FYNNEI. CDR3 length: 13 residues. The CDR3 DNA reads TGTGCCTCTCGGGGGGACTCAGGAAACACCATATATTTT. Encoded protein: CASRGDSGNTIYF.

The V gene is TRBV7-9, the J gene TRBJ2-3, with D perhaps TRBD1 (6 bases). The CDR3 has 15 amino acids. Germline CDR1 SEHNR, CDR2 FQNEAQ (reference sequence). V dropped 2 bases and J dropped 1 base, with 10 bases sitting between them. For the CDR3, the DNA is TGTGCCAGCAGCTTAACAGGGTTAGGCACAGATACGCAGTATTTT. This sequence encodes CASSLTGLGTDTQYF. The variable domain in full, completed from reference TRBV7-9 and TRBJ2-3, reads DTGVSQNPRHKITKRGQNVTFRCDPISEHNRLYWYRQTLGQGPEFLTYFQNEAQLEKSRLLSDRFSAERPKGSFSTLEIQRTEQGDSAMYLCASSLTGLGTDTQYFGPGTRLTVL.

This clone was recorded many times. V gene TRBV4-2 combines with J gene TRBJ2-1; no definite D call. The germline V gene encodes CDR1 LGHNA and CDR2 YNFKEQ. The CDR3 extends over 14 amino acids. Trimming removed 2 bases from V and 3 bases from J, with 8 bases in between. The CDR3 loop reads CASSQLGFYNEQFF. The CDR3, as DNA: TGTGCCAGCAGCCAACTAGGTTTCTACAATGAGCAGTTCTTC.

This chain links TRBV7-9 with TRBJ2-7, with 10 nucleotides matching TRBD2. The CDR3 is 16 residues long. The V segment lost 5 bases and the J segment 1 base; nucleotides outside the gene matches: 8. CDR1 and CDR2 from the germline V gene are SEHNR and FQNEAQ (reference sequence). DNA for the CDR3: TGTGCCAGCAGCCAGACCGAACTAGCGGGATCCTACGAGCAGTACTTC. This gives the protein CASSQTELAGSYEQYF.

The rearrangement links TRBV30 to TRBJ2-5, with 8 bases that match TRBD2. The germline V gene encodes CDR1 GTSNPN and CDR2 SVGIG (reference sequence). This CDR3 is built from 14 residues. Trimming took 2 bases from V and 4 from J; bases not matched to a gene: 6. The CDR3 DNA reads TGTGCCTGGAGTTACATGCTAGCGGGAGAGACCCAGTACTTC. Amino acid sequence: CAWSYMLAGETQYF.

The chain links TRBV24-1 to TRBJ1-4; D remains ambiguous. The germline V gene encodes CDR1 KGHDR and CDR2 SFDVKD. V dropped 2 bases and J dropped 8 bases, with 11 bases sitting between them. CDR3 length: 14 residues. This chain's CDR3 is CATSDSKEEEKLFF. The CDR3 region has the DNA TGTGCCACCAGTGATTCAAAAGAGGAGGAAAAACTGTTTTTT.

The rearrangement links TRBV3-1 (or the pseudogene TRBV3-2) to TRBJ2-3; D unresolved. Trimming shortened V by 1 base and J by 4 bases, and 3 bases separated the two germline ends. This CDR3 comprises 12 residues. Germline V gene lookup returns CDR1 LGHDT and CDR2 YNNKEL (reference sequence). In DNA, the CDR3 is TGTGCCAGCAGCCAAGGGCCAGATACGCAGTATTTT. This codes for CASSQGPDTQYF.

The CDR3 bases are TGCAGCGTTGGGGGTGGGGCAGTGAACACCGGGGAGCTGTTTTTT. Translating gives CSVGGGAVNTGELFF. This chain uses TRBV29-1 with TRBJ2-2; tentatively, D is TRBD1 (5 bases). The germline CDR1 and CDR2 sequences are SQVTM and ANQGSEA. The CDR3 totals 15 residues. V was shortened by 4 bases and J by 1 base, with 13 bases between the two germline ends.

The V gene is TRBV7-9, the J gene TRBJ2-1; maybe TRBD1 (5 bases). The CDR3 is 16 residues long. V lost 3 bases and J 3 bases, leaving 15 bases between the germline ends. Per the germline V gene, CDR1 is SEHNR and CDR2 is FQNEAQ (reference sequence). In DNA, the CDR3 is TGTGCCAGCAGCTTTTTGCAGGGTCCCGTCTACAATGAGCAGTTCTTC. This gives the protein CASSFLQGPVYNEQFF. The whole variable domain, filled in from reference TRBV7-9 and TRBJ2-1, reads DTGVSQNPRHKITKRGQNVTFRCDPISEHNRLYWYRQTLGQGPEFLTYFQNEAQLEKSRLLSDRFSAERPKGSFSTLEIQRTEQGDSAMYLCASSFLQGPVYNEQFFGPGTRLTVL.

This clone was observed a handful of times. The CDR3 region has the DNA TGTGCCAGCAGTGAACTCGGCAGGGCCCGCAATCAGCCCCAGCATTTT. Its translation is CASSELGRARNQPQHF. V is TRBV6-1 and J is TRBJ1-5; TRBD1 is a possible D gene (5 bases). There are 16 residues in the CDR3. V gave up 2 bases and J gave up 2 bases, with 13 bases separating them. Germline V CDR1 and CDR2: MNHNS, SASEGT.

The CDR3 spells CASSLTGLEQFF. The CDR3 bases are TGTGCCAGCAGCCTGACAGGCCTCGAGCAGTTCTTC. This rearrangement joins TRBV28 to TRBJ2-1; perhaps TRBD1 as D (6 bases). Germline V gives CDR1 MDHEN, CDR2 SYDVKM. Between the trimmed V and J ends, which lost 6 bases and 10 bases, there was a span of 13 bases. The CDR3 totals 12 residues.

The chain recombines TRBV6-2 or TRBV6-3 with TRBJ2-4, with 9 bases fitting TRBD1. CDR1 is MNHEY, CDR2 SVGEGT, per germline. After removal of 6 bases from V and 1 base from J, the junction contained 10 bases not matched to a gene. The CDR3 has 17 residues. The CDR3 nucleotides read TGTGCCAGCAGCCGGGACAGGGTCTCGCGGGCCAAAAACATTCAGTACTTC. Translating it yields CASSRDRVSRAKNIQYF.

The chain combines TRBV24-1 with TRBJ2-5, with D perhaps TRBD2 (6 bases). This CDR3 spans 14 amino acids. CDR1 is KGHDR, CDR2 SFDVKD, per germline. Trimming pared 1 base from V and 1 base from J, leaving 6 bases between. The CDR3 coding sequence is TGTGCCACCAGTGATTTCGGGGGCCAAGAGACCCAGTACTTC. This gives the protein CATSDFGGQETQYF.

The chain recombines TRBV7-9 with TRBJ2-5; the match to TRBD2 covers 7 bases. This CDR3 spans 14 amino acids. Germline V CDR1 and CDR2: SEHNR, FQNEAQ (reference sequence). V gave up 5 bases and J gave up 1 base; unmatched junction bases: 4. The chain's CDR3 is CASSQAGTQETQYF. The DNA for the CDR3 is TGTGCCAGCAGCCAAGCGGGGACCCAAGAGACCCAGTACTTC. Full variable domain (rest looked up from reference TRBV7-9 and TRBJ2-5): DTGVSQNPRHKITKRGQNVTFRCDPISEHNRLYWYRQTLGQGPEFLTYFQNEAQLEKSRLLSDRFSAERPKGSFSTLEIQRTEQGDSAMYLCASSQAGTQETQYFGPGTRLLVL.

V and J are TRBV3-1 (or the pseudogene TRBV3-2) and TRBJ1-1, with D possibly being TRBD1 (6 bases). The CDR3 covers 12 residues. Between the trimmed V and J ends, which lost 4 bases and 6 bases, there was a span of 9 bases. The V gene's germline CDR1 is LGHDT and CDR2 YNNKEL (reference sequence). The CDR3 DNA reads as TGTGCCAGCAGCCGGGACACGGCTGAAGCTTTCTTT. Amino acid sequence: CASSRDTAEAFF.

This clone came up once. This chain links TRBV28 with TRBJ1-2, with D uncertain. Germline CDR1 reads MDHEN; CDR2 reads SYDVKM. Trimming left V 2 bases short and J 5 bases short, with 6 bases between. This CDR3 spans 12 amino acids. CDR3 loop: CASSLRTYGYTF. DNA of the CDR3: TGTGCCAGCAGTTTAAGGACTTATGGCTACACCTTC.

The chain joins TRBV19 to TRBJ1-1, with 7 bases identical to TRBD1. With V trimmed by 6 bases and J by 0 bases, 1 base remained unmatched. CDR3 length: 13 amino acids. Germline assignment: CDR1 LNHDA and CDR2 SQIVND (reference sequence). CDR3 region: CASRTGMNTEAFF. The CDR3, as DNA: TGTGCCAGTAGGACAGGGATGAACACTGAAGCTTTCTTT.

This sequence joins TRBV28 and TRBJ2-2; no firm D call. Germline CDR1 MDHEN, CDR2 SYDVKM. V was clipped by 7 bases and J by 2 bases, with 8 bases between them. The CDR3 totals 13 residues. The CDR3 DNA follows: TGTGCCAGCATCCACGGTAACACCGGGGAGCTGTTTTTT. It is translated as CASIHGNTGELFF.

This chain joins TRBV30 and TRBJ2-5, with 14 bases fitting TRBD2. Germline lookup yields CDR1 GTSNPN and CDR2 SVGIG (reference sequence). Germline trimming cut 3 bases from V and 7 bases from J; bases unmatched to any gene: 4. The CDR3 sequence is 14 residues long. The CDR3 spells CAWRGLAGEGTQYF. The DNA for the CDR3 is TGTGCCTGGAGGGGACTAGCGGGAGAAGGGACCCAGTACTTC.

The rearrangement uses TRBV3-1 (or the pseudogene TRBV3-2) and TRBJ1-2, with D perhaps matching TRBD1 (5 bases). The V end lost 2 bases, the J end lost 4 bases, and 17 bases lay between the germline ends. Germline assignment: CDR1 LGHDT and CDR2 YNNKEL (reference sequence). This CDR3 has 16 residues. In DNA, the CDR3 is TGTGCCAGCAGCCAATTTGGACACCGGGGGGGCTATGGCTACACCTTC. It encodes CASSQFGHRGGYGYTF.

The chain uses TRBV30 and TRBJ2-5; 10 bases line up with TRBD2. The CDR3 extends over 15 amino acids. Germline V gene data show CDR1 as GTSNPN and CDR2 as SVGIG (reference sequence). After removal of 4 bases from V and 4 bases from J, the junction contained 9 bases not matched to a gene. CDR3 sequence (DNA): TGTGCCTGGACCTTAGCGGGAGGCGGGCGAGAGACCCAGTACTTC. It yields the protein CAWTLAGGGRETQYF.

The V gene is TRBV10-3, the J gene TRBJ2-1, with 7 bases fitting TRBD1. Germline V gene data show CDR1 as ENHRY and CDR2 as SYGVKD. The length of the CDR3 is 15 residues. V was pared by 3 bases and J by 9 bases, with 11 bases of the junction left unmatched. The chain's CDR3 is CAISDPFTGDGEQFF. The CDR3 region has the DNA TGTGCCATCAGTGACCCATTTACAGGGGACGGTGAGCAGTTCTTC.

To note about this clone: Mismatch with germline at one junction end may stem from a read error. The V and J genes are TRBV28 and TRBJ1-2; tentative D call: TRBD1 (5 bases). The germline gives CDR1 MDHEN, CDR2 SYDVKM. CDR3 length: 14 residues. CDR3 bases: TGTGCCAGCAGATTATCACAGGTGCGGGGCGGCTACACCTTC. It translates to CASRLSQVRGGYTF.

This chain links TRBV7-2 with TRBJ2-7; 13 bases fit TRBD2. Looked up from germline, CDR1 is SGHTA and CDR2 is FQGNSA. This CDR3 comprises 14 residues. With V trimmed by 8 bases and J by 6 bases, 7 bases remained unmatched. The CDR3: CASARGLAGAEQYF. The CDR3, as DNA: TGTGCCAGCGCCCGCGGACTAGCGGGAGCCGAGCAGTACTTC.

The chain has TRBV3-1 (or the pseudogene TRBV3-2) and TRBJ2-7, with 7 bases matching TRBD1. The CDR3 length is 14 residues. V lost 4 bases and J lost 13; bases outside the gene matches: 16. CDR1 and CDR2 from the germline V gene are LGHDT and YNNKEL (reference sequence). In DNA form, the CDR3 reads TGTGCCAGCAGCCTCGGACCCTCGACAGGGCGCGTCTACTTC. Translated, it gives CASSLGPSTGRVYF.

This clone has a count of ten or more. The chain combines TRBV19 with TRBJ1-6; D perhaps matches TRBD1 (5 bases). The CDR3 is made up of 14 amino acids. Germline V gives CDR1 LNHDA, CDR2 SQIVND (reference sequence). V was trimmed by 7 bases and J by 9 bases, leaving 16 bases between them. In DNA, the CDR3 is TGTGCCAGTAACATGGGGGGTAAGACTTCACCCCTCCACTTT. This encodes CASNMGGKTSPLHF.

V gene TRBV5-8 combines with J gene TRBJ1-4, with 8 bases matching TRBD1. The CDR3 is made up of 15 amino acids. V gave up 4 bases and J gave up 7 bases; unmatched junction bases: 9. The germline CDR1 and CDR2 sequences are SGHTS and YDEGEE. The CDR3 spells CASSQWTGISEKLFF. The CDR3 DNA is TGTGCCAGCAGCCAATGGACAGGGATCAGTGAAAAACTGTTTTTT.

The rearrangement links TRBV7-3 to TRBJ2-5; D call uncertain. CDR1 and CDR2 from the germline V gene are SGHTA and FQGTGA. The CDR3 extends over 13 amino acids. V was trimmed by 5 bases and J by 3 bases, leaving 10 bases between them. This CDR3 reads CASSRSREETQYF. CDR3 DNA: TGTGCCAGCAGCCGGTCACGGGAAGAGACCCAGTACTTC.

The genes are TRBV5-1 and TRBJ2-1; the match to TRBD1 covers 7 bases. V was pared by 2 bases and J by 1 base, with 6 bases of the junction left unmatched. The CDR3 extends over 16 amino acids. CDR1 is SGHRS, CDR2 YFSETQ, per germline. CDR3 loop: CASSFTTGVSYNEQFF. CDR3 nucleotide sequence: TGCGCCAGCAGCTTTACCACAGGGGTGTCCTACAATGAGCAGTTCTTC.